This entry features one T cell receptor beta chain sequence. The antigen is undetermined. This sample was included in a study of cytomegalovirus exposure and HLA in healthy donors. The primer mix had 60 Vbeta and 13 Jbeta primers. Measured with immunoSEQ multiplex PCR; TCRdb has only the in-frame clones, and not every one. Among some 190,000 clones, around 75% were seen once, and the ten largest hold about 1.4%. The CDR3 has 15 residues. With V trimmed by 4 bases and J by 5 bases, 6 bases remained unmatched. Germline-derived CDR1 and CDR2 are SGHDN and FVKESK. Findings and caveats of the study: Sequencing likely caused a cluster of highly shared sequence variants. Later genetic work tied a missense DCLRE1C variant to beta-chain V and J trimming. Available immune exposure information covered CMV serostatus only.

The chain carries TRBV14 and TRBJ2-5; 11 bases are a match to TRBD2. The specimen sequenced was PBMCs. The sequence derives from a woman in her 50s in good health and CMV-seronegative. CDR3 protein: CASSPWTSGLETQYF. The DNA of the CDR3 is TGTGCCAGCAGCCCCTGGACTAGCGGGCTGGAGACCCAGTACTTC.